One sample yielded the 18 T cell receptor beta chains listed below, sequenced in a study of CD8 T cells in ankylosing spondylitis. TCRdb ran MiXCR on the 5' RACE reads and lists one entry per CDR3 protein. The sample records around 180,000 distinct CDR3 sequences, 15% to 20% being singletons. Sequencing was done on a sample of blood, either unsorted or a sorted T cell fraction (not recorded which). The receptors come from a male donor between 5 and 35 years old with ankylosing spondylitis or in good health (not recorded which).

V and J are TRBV19 and TRBJ2-1, with a tentative D call TRBD2 (6 bases). In germline, CDR1 is LNHDA, CDR2 SQIVND (reference sequence). V was pared by 6 bases and J by 6 bases, with 15 bases between. The CDR3 is 14 residues long. The CDR3 nucleotides read TGTGCCAGTAGAGAACCGGGACTCCGCAATGAGCAGTTCTTC. Its protein is CASREPGLRNEQFF.

There are many counts of this clonotype. The J gene is TRBJ2-1, the V gene TRBV20-1, with 10 bases lining up with TRBD2. With V trimmed by 2 bases and J by 8 bases, 9 bases remained unmatched. The CDR3 spans 15 residues. Germline CDR1 DFQATT, CDR2 SNEGSKA (reference sequence). CDR3 sequence: CSARRASGRSYEQFF. CDR3 nucleotides: TGCAGTGCTAGACGGGCTAGCGGGAGATCGTATGAGCAGTTCTTC.

This clonotype was seen at least ten times. The V call is TRBV30, the J call TRBJ2-5; D possibly corresponds to TRBD1 (6 bases). Trimming stripped 3 bases from V and 2 bases from J, with 10 bases between. Per the germline V gene, CDR1 is GTSNPN and CDR2 is SVGIG (reference sequence). The CDR3 has 13 amino acids. As DNA, the CDR3 is TGTGCCTGGAGCAGACAGGTACAAGAGACCCAGTACTTC. Amino acids: CAWSRQVQETQYF.

This clonotype was seen many times. This chain joins TRBV5-5 and TRBJ1-1; D perhaps matches TRBD1 (5 bases). Trimming took 3 bases from V and 2 from J, leaving 11 bases between them. CDR1 and CDR2 (germline): SGHKS, YYEKEE (reference sequence). The CDR3 is 14 residues long. The CDR3 region has the DNA TGTGCCAGCAGCTCGGGACCAGAAAACACTGAAGCTTTCTTT. Translated, it gives CASSSGPENTEAFF.

CDR3 protein: CSVAFLGTDTQYF. The CDR3 region has the DNA TGCAGCGTTGCATTCCTGGGGACAGATACGCAGTATTTT. This rearrangement joins TRBV29-1 to TRBJ2-3; D uncertain. V was pared by 4 bases and J by 3 bases, with 11 bases between. This CDR3 has 13 amino acids. Germline CDR1 reads SQVTM; CDR2 reads ANQGSEA.

The chain couples TRBV20-1 to TRBJ2-7; 8 nucleotides line up with TRBD2. The V gene end was trimmed by 1 base and the J gene end by 0 bases; junction bases not matched to a gene: 5. CDR3 length equals 15 residues. The V gene's germline CDR1 is DFQATT and CDR2 SNEGSKA (reference sequence). CDR3 DNA: TGCAGTGCTAGAGGTTCGACTAGCGACTCCTACGAGCAGTACTTC. Translated: CSARGSTSDSYEQYF.

The gene calls are TRBV27 and TRBJ1-6; no clear D. Germline CDR1 MNHEY, CDR2 SMNVEV (reference sequence). The CDR3 is 16 amino acids. V lost 8 bases to trimming and J lost 1 base, with 15 bases between them. Here the CDR3 reads CASGLLQLSYNSPLHF. CDR3 bases: TGTGCCAGCGGACTCCTGCAACTGTCCTATAATTCACCCCTCCACTTT.

The V and J genes are TRBV15 and TRBJ2-1; tentatively, D is TRBD1 or TRBD2 (5 bases each). The germline CDR1 and CDR2 sequences are LNHNV and YYDKDF (reference sequence). Trimming removed 5 bases from V and 1 base from J, with 9 bases in between. The CDR3 sequence is 14 residues long. In DNA, the CDR3 is TGTGCCACCAGCCAGGGACGGTCCTACAATGAGCAGTTCTTC. Protein sequence: CATSQGRSYNEQFF.

CDR3 amino acids: CSASNRVMRTEAFF. As DNA, the CDR3 is TGCAGTGCTAGCAACAGGGTCATGCGGACTGAAGCTTTCTTT. This chain uses TRBV20-1 with TRBJ1-1; TRBD1 is a possible D gene (6 bases). The CDR3 totals 14 residues. CDR1 and CDR2 (germline): DFQATT, SNEGSKA (reference sequence). V gave up 3 bases and J gave up 5 bases, with 16 bases separating them.

At least ten counts were recorded for this clonotype. V gene TRBV6-5 combines with J gene TRBJ2-1; 8 bases map to TRBD1. The CDR3 is 16 amino acids. The junction had 10 bases not matched to a gene; V was cut back by 5 bases and J by 4 bases. From germline, CDR1 is MNHEY and CDR2 SVGAGI. CDR3 loop: CASSLVRTGRYNEQFF. In DNA form, the CDR3 reads TGTGCCAGCAGTCTAGTCCGGACAGGGAGATACAATGAGCAGTTCTTC.

The sample holds many counts of this clonotype. The chain combines TRBV12-3 or TRBV12-4 with TRBJ2-7; 11 bases fit TRBD2. The CDR3 is made up of 19 amino acids. J was trimmed by 4 bases and V by 3 bases; bases with no gene match: 17. CDR3 protein: CASSLPAGLAGFSRYEQYF. In DNA form, the CDR3 reads TGTGCCAGCAGTTTGCCGGCAGGACTAGCGGGCTTCTCTCGGTACGAGCAGTACTTC.

This clonotype was observed at least ten times. This chain connects TRBV12-3 or TRBV12-4 to TRBJ2-3; the match to TRBD2 covers 8 bases. Germline trimming cut 4 bases from V and 5 bases from J; bases unmatched to any gene: 11. This CDR3 is built from 16 residues. CDR3 DNA sequence: TGTGCCAGCAGTTCGGAACGGGAGGGCCGGGGAGATACGCAGTATTTT. As protein: CASSSEREGRGDTQYF.

This clonotype was detected ten times or more. V gene TRBV29-1 combines with J gene TRBJ2-5; 10 nucleotides align to TRBD1. The V segment lost 6 bases and the J segment 0 bases; nucleotides outside the gene matches: 1. The CDR3 runs 13 residues. Germline-derived CDR1 and CDR2 are SQVTM and ANQGSEA. CDR3 sequence: CSVGQGYQETQYF. The CDR3 DNA follows: TGCAGCGTGGGACAGGGGTACCAAGAGACCCAGTACTTC.

This chain connects TRBV7-6 to TRBJ2-1, with D hard to call. Germline CDR1 is SGHVS and CDR2 is FNYEAQ. The CDR3 runs 15 residues. Trimming took 1 base from V and 8 from J, leaving 15 bases between them. CDR3 bases: TGTGCCAGCAGCTTAGGAGACTCGGGTGTTGATGAGCAGTTCTTC. Residues: CASSLGDSGVDEQFF.

This sequence joins TRBV7-2 and TRBJ1-5; D call uncertain. The CDR3 has 14 residues. Germline V gives CDR1 SGHTA, CDR2 FQGNSA. The V gene lost 5 bases and the J gene lost 5 bases, with 13 bases spanning the gap. The CDR3 reads CASSQSGRYQPQHF. The DNA of the CDR3 is TGTGCCAGCAGCCAAAGCGGGCGTTATCAGCCCCAGCATTTT.

This clonotype was recorded many times. V and J are TRBV18 and TRBJ2-7; TRBD2 matches 10 bases. V was clipped by 5 bases and J by 0 bases; unmatched bases: 4. CDR1 and CDR2 (germline): KGHSH, LQKENI. The CDR3 runs to 15 residues. The CDR3 DNA is TGTGCCAGCTCAGACTCTAGCGGGAGCTCCTACGAGCAGTACTTC. This codes for CASSDSSGSSYEQYF.

This clonotype was counted ten times or more. The chain employs TRBV11-2 and TRBJ2-7, with unresolved D. Trimming removed 0 bases from V and 3 bases from J, with 6 bases in between. Looked up from germline, CDR1 is SGHAT and CDR2 is FQNNGV. The CDR3 runs 13 residues. In nucleotides, the CDR3 is TGTGCCAGCAGCTTAGAAAGCAGCTACGAGCAGTACGTC. It translates to CASSLESSYEQYV.

The genes are TRBV7-6 and TRBJ2-3, with 8 bases fitting TRBD1. The germline gives CDR1 SGHVS, CDR2 FNYEAQ. Trimming at V came to 4 bases and at J to 10 bases, leaving 7 bases not matched to a gene. This CDR3 has 13 amino acids. The CDR3 loop is CASSSMDREAQYF. The CDR3 nucleotides are TGTGCCAGCAGCTCCATGGACAGGGAGGCGCAGTATTTT.